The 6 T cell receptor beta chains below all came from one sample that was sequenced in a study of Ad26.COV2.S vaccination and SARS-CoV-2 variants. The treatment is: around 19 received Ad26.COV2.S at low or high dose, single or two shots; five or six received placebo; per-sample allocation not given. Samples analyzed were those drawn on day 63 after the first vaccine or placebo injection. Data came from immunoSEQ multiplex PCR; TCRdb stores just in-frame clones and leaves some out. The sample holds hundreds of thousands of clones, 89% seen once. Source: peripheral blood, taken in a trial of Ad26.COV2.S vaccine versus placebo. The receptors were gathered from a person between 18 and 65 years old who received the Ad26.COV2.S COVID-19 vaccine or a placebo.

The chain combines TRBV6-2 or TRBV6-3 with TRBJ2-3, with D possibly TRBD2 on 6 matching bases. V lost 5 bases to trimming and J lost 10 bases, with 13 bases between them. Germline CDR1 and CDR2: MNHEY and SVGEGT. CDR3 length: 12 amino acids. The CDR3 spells CASSIPWGAQYF. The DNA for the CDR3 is TGTGCCAGCAGTATTCCGTGGGGGGCGCAGTATTTT.

The CDR3 DNA sequence: TGTGCCAGCAGTGGGACGGCGAGCTATGGCTACACCTTC. This encodes CASSGTASYGYTF. The chain is built from TRBV2 and TRBJ1-2, with unresolved D. This CDR3 spans 13 amino acids. Trimming took 4 bases from V and 4 from J, leaving 10 bases between them. Germline loops: CDR1 SNHLY, CDR2 FYNNEI.

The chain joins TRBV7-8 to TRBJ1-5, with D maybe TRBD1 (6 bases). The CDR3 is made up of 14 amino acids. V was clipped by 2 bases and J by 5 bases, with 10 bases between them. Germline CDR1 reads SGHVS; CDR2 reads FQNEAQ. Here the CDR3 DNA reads TGTGCCAGCAGCTTAACAGGGAGGGATCAGCCCCAGCATTTT. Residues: CASSLTGRDQPQHF. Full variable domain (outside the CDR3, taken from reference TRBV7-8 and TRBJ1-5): GAGVSQSPRYKVAKRGQDVALRCDPISGHVSLFWYQQALGQGPEFLTYFQNEAQLDKSGLPSDRFFAERPEGSVSTLKIQRTQQEDSAVYLCASSLTGRDQPQHFGDGTRLSIL.

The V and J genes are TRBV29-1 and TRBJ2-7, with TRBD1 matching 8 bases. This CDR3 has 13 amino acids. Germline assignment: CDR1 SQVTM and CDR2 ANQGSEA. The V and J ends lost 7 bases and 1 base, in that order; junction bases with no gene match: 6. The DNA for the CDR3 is TGCAGCGGGAGTACAGGGGGATCCTACGAGCAGTACTTC. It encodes CSGSTGGSYEQYF.

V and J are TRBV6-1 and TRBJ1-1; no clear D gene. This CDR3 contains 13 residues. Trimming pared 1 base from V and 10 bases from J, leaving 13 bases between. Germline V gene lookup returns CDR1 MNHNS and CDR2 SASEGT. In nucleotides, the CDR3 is TGTGCCAGCAGTGAAGGGGCCCTTATCCGAGCTTTCTTT. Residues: CASSEGALIRAFF.

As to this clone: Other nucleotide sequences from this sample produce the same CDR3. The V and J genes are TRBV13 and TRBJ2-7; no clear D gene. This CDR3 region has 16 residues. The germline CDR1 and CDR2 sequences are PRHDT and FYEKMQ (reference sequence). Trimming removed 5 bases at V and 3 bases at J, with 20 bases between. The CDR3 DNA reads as TGTGCCAGCAGCACCAGGCAGGATCTCTTAGGCTACGAGCAGTACTTC. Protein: CASSTRQDLLGYEQYF.